The clone carrying this T cell receptor beta chain has just one count. Its target is not known. The V segment lost 4 bases and the J segment 4 bases; nucleotides outside the gene matches: 1. Germline-derived CDR1 and CDR2 are MNHEY and SVGAGI. CDR3 length: 15 amino acids. Some clones are missing from TCRdb's copy, which holds only in-frame ones; the method was immunoSEQ multiplex PCR. This sample yields about 35,000 clones, of which 70% to 90% are seen a single time; 5.4% belongs to the top ten. This sample is part of a study of T cells in tuberculosis. Time point here: new active TB diagnosis, blood taken before or within 7 days of starting treatment. Study observations and caveats: A GMM-specific repertoire classifier reached 80% to 90% accuracy, AUROC 0.90. GMM-specific TCRs were nearer to active tuberculosis alpha repertoires, suggesting expansion.

V is TRBV6-5 and J is TRBJ2-2; 12 positions match TRBD2. Sequences were derived from PBMCs, sampled at tuberculosis diagnosis. The origin of this receptor is an adult with tuberculosis. This CDR3 is CASSLLAGGTGELFF. The CDR3 region has the DNA TGTGCCAGCAGTTTACTAGCGGGGGGCACCGGGGAGCTGTTTTTT.